The clone carrying this TCR beta chain is labeled medium-sized. What it binds is not known. Time point noted: blood at routine non-recurrence follow-up after resection. Material for sequencing was whole RNA from tumor, nontumor lung or frozen PBMC, left unsorted. The data were obtained in a study of spatial heterogeneity in lung cancer. General study results and limits: Detection of ubiquitous tumor TCRs in blood was higher at resection than follow-up.

TCRdb called the 5' RACE reads again in MiXCR, with one record for every CDR3 protein. The repertoire holds 39,000 or so distinct CDR3 sequences, with about 10% as singletons. Germline CDR1 MDHEN, CDR2 SYDVKM. The CDR3 has 16 amino acids. Germline trimming cut 1 base from V and 0 bases from J; bases unmatched to any gene: 4. This TCR came from a female donor with early-stage non-small cell lung cancer. Sequencing was performed on PBMCs, taken at follow-up. The chain has TRBV28 and TRBJ2-3, with 7 bases lining up with TRBD2. CDR3 protein: CASSLLRGSSTDTQYF. The CDR3 nucleotides read TGTGCCAGCAGTTTATTGCGGGGGTCTAGCACAGATACGCAGTATTTT.